This entry lists 30 T cell receptor beta chains sequenced from one sample in a study of OX40 agonist ivuxolimab in advanced cancers. Assay: immunoSEQ multiplex PCR; the TCRdb copy retains only in-frame clones and omits some. The data contain 70,000 to 95,000 clones, almost 90% of them seen just once; the ten biggest clones take up 2.5% to 3%. Material: CD4+ or CD8+ T cells sorted from blood, obtained in a trial of the OX40 agonist ivuxolimab. These receptors were collected from an adult with an advanced solid tumor such as melanoma, head and neck, liver or kidney cancer.

This clone was detected a few times. The V call is TRBV30, the J call TRBJ1-1; 8 nucleotides line up with TRBD1. The CDR3 is 13 residues long. V lost 3 bases, J lost 4 bases, and 4 bases stayed unmatched. In germline, CDR1 is GTSNPN, CDR2 SVGIG (reference sequence). This chain's CDR3 is CAWRDRETTEAFF. For the CDR3, the DNA is TGTGCCTGGAGGGACAGGGAGACCACTGAAGCTTTCTTT.

The CDR3 here is CASSKEQGEVDTQYF. CDR3 nucleotides: TGCGCCAGCAGCAAGGAGCAAGGGGAGGTAGATACGCAGTATTTT. The rearrangement joins TRBV5-1 to TRBJ2-3; possible D gene TRBD2, 6 bases. This CDR3 is built from 15 residues. Germline CDR1 is SGHRS and CDR2 is YFSETQ. V shed 4 bases and J shed 5 bases, with 17 bases lying between them.

A few counts support this clone. This sequence joins TRBV5-1 and TRBJ2-2; 7 bases map to TRBD1. V lost 4 bases to trimming and J lost 0 bases; unmatched junction nucleotides: 6. The CDR3 has 16 residues. Germline lookup yields CDR1 SGHRS and CDR2 YFSETQ. Written as DNA, the CDR3 is TGCGCCAGCAGCCTAACCGGGACAGCGAACACCGGGGAGCTGTTTTTT. The encoded protein is CASSLTGTANTGELFF.

This clone was seen only a few times. The chain is built from TRBV21-1 and TRBJ1-4. TRBV21-1 is an annotated pseudogene. CDR3 length: 16 residues. The CDR3: CASSQTPGRREEKLFF. The CDR3 DNA reads as TGTGCCAGCAGCCAGACTCCGGGACGGCGAGAGGAAAAACTGTTTTTT.

V gene TRBV10-3 combines with J gene TRBJ1-1; D is ambiguous. V was pared by 7 bases and J by 0 bases, with 9 bases between. This CDR3 has 13 amino acids. Germline V CDR1 and CDR2: ENHRY, SYGVKD. CDR3 sequence (DNA): TGTGCCATCACAGCAGTGGTGAACACTGAAGCTTTCTTT. It is translated as CAITAVVNTEAFF.

This clone was found once. The genes are TRBV7-2 and TRBJ2-2; D not resolved. Germline assignment: CDR1 SGHTA and CDR2 FQGNSA. The CDR3 is 14 amino acids. The V end was cut by 1 base, the J end by 6 bases, with 9 bases between. CDR3 nucleotide sequence: TGTGCCAGCAGCTTAGGATGGCCATCCGGGGAGCTGTTTTTT. It translates to CASSLGWPSGELFF.

This sequence joins TRBV6-5 and TRBJ2-1; D possibly corresponds to TRBD1 (6 bases). From germline, CDR1 is MNHEY and CDR2 SVGAGI. The ends were cut back, 2 bases at V and 4 bases at J, with 12 bases in the middle. This CDR3 comprises 15 residues. CDR3 amino acids: CASSYAGDRYNEQFF. CDR3 nucleotides: TGTGCCAGCAGTTACGCCGGAGACAGGTACAATGAGCAGTTCTTC.

This CDR3 is CASSPGEFSGYGYTF. The CDR3 DNA reads TGTGCCAGTAGTCCCGGGGAGTTCTCTGGCTATGGCTACACCTTC. The chain is built from TRBV19 and TRBJ1-2; the D is unclear. The CDR3 runs to 15 residues. V lost 5 bases to trimming and J lost 4 bases, with 17 bases between them. CDR1 and CDR2 from the germline V gene are LNHDA and SQIVND (reference sequence). The complete variable domain, with remaining parts taken from reference TRBV19 and TRBJ1-2, reads DGGITQSPKYLFRKEGQNVTLSCEQNLNHDAMYWYRQDPGQGLRLIYYSQIVNDFQKGDIAEGYSVSREKKESFPLTVTSAQKNPTAFYLCASSPGEFSGYGYTFGSGTRLTVV.

The chain has TRBV4-1 and TRBJ2-5, with no clear D. This CDR3 contains 16 residues. V shed 1 base and J shed 0 bases, with 12 bases lying between them. Germline V gene data show CDR1 as MGHRA and CDR2 as YSYEKL. CDR3 nucleotide sequence: TGCGCCAGCAGCCAAGTTAACTTGGTGTACCAAGAGACCCAGTACTTC. Translation: CASSQVNLVYQETQYF.

V gene TRBV5-6 combines with J gene TRBJ1-6, with 9 bases matching TRBD1. The CDR3 length is 14 residues. The germline gives CDR1 SGHDT, CDR2 YYEEEE. V gave up 4 bases and J gave up 10 bases; unmatched junction bases: 6. CDR3 bases: TGTGCCAGCAGCCTTGGACAGGGGATCTCACCCCTCCACTTT. This sequence encodes CASSLGQGISPLHF.

The chain is built from TRBV29-1 and TRBJ2-3; 8 bases are a match to TRBD2. V shed 0 bases, J shed 1 base, and the junction held 0 bases outside the gene matches. From germline, CDR1 is SQVTM and CDR2 ANQGSEA. This CDR3 is 14 amino acids long. CDR3 region: CSVEEAGGTDTQYF. CDR3 DNA: TGCAGCGTTGAAGAAGCGGGAGGCACAGATACGCAGTATTTT.

The rearrangement joins TRBV2 to TRBJ2-2, with TRBD2 identical over 14 bases. Trimming took 3 bases from V and 7 from J; bases not matched to a gene: 1. This CDR3 contains 15 residues. From germline, CDR1 is SNHLY and CDR2 FYNNEI. The CDR3 sequence: CASSDGLAGGGELFF. The CDR3 DNA is TGTGCCAGCAGTGATGGACTAGCGGGGGGCGGGGAGCTGTTTTTT.

This chain links TRBV7-9 with TRBJ2-7, with 9 bases identical to TRBD2. Germline V gene lookup returns CDR1 SEHNR and CDR2 FQNEAQ (reference sequence). The V and J ends lost 1 base and 0 bases, in that order; junction bases with no gene match: 4. The CDR3 runs to 16 residues. This CDR3 reads CASSLDLAGHSYEQYF. The CDR3, as DNA: TGTGCCAGCAGCTTAGACCTAGCGGGGCACTCCTACGAGCAGTACTTC.

The DNA for the CDR3 is TGTGCCAGCAGTGAAGGACAGGGTAGCTCTGGGGCCAACGTCCTGACTTTC. Translating gives CASSEGQGSSGANVLTF. The chain is built from TRBV2 and TRBJ2-6; 7 bases are shared with TRBD1. The germline gives CDR1 SNHLY, CDR2 FYNNEI. This CDR3 contains 17 residues. V was pared by 1 base and J by 0 bases, with 3 bases of the junction left unmatched.

The rearrangement uses TRBV6-5 and TRBJ1-5; tentatively, D is TRBD1 (5 bases). Trimming stripped 6 bases from V and 10 bases from J, with 19 bases between. CDR1 is MNHEY and CDR2 is SVGAGI in the germline V gene. CDR3 length: 14 residues. This chain's CDR3 is CASSRAGGIFPQHF. The CDR3 nucleotides are TGTGCCAGCAGCAGAGCGGGGGGAATCTTTCCCCAGCATTTT.

The CDR3 reads CSVGGSLETQYF. CDR3 DNA: TGCAGCGTTGGGGGTAGCTTAGAGACCCAGTACTTC. V usage is TRBV29-1 and J usage is TRBJ2-5; the D is unclear. Trimming left V 4 bases short and J 4 bases short, with 10 bases between. CDR3 length: 12 amino acids. CDR1 and CDR2 from the germline V gene are SQVTM and ANQGSEA.

This chain joins TRBV9 and TRBJ2-5, with TRBD2 as a possible D gene (5 bases). Trimming removed 0 bases from V and 2 bases from J, with 8 bases in between. Germline assignment: CDR1 SGDLS and CDR2 YYNGEE. The CDR3 sequence is 14 residues long. The CDR3 DNA is TGTGCCAGCAGCGTAGGTGGCGGGCAAGAGACCCAGTACTTC. Residues: CASSVGGGQETQYF.

This chain connects TRBV6-7 to TRBJ2-1; D perhaps matches TRBD2 (6 bases). TRBV6-7 is filed as an ORF, its function uncertain. With 2 bases removed from V and 4 bases from J, the gap between germline ends came to 12 bases. The CDR3 length is 15 residues. This CDR3 is CASSYGVAVYNEQFF. DNA of the CDR3: TGTGCCAGCAGTTACGGAGTAGCGGTATACAATGAGCAGTTCTTC.

This chain connects TRBV4-2 to TRBJ2-4; D is perhaps TRBD2 (5 bases). The V gene lost 9 bases and the J gene lost 3 bases, with 18 bases spanning the gap. The CDR3 sequence is 15 residues long. Germline CDR1 reads LGHNA; CDR2 reads YNFKEQ. The CDR3 here is CARYAKTTNKNIQYF. CDR3 nucleotides: TGTGCCAGATACGCTAAGACGACTAACAAAAACATTCAGTACTTC.

The genes are TRBV10-3 and TRBJ2-7, with D maybe TRBD2 (7 bases). The CDR3 contains 14 residues. V was pared by 11 bases and J by 10 bases, with 27 bases between. The germline V gene encodes CDR1 ENHRY and CDR2 SYGVKD. Here the CDR3 reads CASRGVAGDRGQYF. CDR3 bases: TGTGCCTCCAGGGGAGTGGCGGGAGATCGGGGTCAGTACTTC.

The chain couples TRBV2 to TRBJ2-5; no definite D call. This CDR3 has 12 amino acids. Looked up from germline, CDR1 is SNHLY and CDR2 is FYNNEI. Trimming removed 3 bases from V and 4 bases from J, with 6 bases in between. Written as DNA, the CDR3 is TGTGCCAGCAGTGATTTAGGAGAGACCCAGTACTTC. Its translation is CASSDLGETQYF.

V is TRBV19 and J is TRBJ2-7; 7 positions match TRBD2. Germline CDR1 is LNHDA and CDR2 is SQIVND (reference sequence). Trimming cost V 7 bases and J 2 bases; bases outside gene matches: 11. CDR3 length: 15 amino acids. In DNA form, the CDR3 reads TGTGCCAGTACCCTGAGCGGGATAAACACCTACGAGCAGTACTTC. This codes for CASTLSGINTYEQYF.

V gene TRBV10-3 combines with J gene TRBJ2-1; 7 bases are a match to TRBD1. The germline gives CDR1 ENHRY, CDR2 SYGVKD. V was pared by 6 bases and J by 2 bases, with 4 bases of the junction left unmatched. The CDR3 extends over 14 amino acids. The CDR3 loop reads CAISSQGAYNEQFF. In DNA form, the CDR3 reads TGTGCCATCAGCTCCCAGGGGGCCTACAATGAGCAGTTCTTC.

The genes are TRBV11-2 and TRBJ2-1; D is uncertain. Germline V gene data show CDR1 as SGHAT and CDR2 as FQNNGV. The V and J ends lost 0 bases and 6 bases respectively, with 9 bases between them. The CDR3 sequence is 14 residues long. CDR3 sequence (DNA): TGTGCCAGCAGCTTAGATATGAAAAGCAATGAGCAGTTCTTC. Translation: CASSLDMKSNEQFF. Full variable domain (outside the CDR3, taken from reference TRBV11-2 and TRBJ2-1): EAGVAQSPRYKIIEKRQSVAFWCNPISGHATLYWYQQILGQGPKLLIQFQNNGVVDDSQLPKDRFSAERLKGVDSTLKIQPAKLEDSAVYLCASSLDMKSNEQFFGPGTRLTVL.

The chain recombines TRBV11-2 with TRBJ2-4; 9 nucleotides align to TRBD1. CDR3 length: 14 residues. V shed 5 bases and J 5 bases; nucleotides not matched to a gene: 4. Germline V gene sequence: CDR1 SGHAT, CDR2 FQNNGV. CDR3 coding DNA: TGTGCCAGCAGCCCTCGGACAGGGGAAAACATTCAGTACTTC. Protein sequence: CASSPRTGENIQYF.

The V gene is TRBV19, the J gene TRBJ1-5; 7 bases are a match to TRBD1. J gave up 2 bases and V 3 bases, and 4 bases lay outside the gene matches. The CDR3 is 15 amino acids. CDR1 is LNHDA, CDR2 SQIVND, per germline (reference sequence). CDR3 residues: CASSMTGMGNQPQHF. The DNA of the CDR3 is TGTGCCAGTAGTATGACAGGGATGGGCAATCAGCCCCAGCATTTT.

DNA for the CDR3: TGTGCCAGCAGCCCTGGGACAGGGGCCTTCTCTGGAAACACCATATATTTT. It is translated as CASSPGTGAFSGNTIYF. The rearrangement uses TRBV7-9 and TRBJ1-3; TRBD1 aligns across 10 bases. The V gene end was trimmed by 5 bases and the J gene end by 0 bases; junction bases not matched to a gene: 7. Germline CDR1 SEHNR, CDR2 FQNEAQ (reference sequence). The CDR3 sequence is 17 residues long.

This sequence joins TRBV15 and TRBJ2-7; maybe TRBD1 (6 bases). With 3 bases removed from V and 7 bases from J, the gap between germline ends came to 22 bases. The length of the CDR3 is 16 residues. CDR1 LNHNV and CDR2 YYDKDF come from the germline V gene (reference sequence). The CDR3 loop reads CATSSRSQGTEGEQYF. The CDR3 nucleotides read TGTGCCACCAGCAGCCGATCTCAGGGGACCGAAGGGGAGCAGTACTTC.

In DNA form, the CDR3 reads TGTGCCAGCAGCATACTACAGGGACAGCCCCAGCATTTT. Protein product: CASSILQGQPQHF. The rearrangement links TRBV7-2 to TRBJ1-5, with a possible D match to TRBD1 (6 bases). With 5 bases removed from V and 7 bases from J, the gap between germline ends came to 12 bases. This CDR3 spans 13 amino acids. CDR1 and CDR2 (germline): SGHTA, FQGNSA.

The V and J genes are TRBV27 and TRBJ1-3; TRBD1 matches 7 bases. Germline V CDR1 and CDR2: MNHEY, SMNVEV (reference sequence). The ends lost 2 bases at V and 3 bases at J; junction bases unmatched: 7. This CDR3 spans 16 amino acids. CDR3 bases: TGTGCCAGCAGTTTAAACGGGAGGGGGCTTGGAAACACCATATATTTT. Its translation is CASSLNGRGLGNTIYF.